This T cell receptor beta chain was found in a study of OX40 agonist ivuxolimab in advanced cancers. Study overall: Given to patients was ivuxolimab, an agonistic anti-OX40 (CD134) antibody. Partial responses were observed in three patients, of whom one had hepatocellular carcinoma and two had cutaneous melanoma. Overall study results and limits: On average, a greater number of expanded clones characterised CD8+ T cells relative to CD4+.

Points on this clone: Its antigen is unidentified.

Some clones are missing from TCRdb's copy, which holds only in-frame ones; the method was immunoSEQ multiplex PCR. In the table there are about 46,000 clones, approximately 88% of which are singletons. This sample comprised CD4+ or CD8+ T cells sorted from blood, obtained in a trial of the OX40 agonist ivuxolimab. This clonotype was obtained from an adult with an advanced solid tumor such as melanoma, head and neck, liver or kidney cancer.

DNA for the CDR3: TGTGCCACCAGAATTTCCGGGACAGCCGAAGCTTTCTTT. Translated: CATRISGTAEAFF. The gene calls are TRBV27 and TRBJ1-1; 7 nucleotides align to TRBD1. V was pared by 10 bases and J by 8 bases, with 13 bases of the junction left unmatched. The germline V gene has CDR1 MNHEY and CDR2 SMNVEV (reference sequence). The CDR3 spans 13 residues.